The 31 T cell receptor beta chains below come from one sample, sequenced in a study of CD8 T cells in ankylosing spondylitis. TCRdb ran MiXCR on the 5' RACE reads and lists one entry per CDR3 protein. The profile shows more than 25,000 distinct CDR3 sequences, less than 6.5% of them singletons. The sample consisted of blood, either unsorted or a sorted T cell fraction (not recorded which). These receptors were taken from a female donor with ankylosing spondylitis or in good health (not recorded which).

By its share, this clonotype is medium-sized. The chain joins TRBV9 to TRBJ2-3; D is undetermined. This CDR3 spans 12 amino acids. The germline V and J ends were trimmed by 6 bases and 3 bases, with 8 bases remaining between them. CDR1 and CDR2 from the germline V gene are SGDLS and YYNGEE. CDR3 nucleotides: TGTGCCAGCAACAGAGGAACAGATACGCAGTATTTT. This sequence encodes CASNRGTDTQYF. The whole variable domain, remainder taken from reference TRBV9 and TRBJ2-3, is DSGVTQTPKHLITATGQRVTLRCSPRSGDLSVYWYQQSLDQGLQFLIQYYNGEERAKGNILERFSAQQFPDLHSELNLSSLELGDSALYFCASNRGTDTQYFGPGTRLTVL.

This clonotype has a count of ten or more. This chain links TRBV9 with TRBJ2-7, with 10 bases fitting TRBD2. The V and J ends lost 0 bases and 3 bases, in that order; junction bases with no gene match: 0. CDR1 and CDR2 (germline): SGDLS, YYNGEE. The CDR3 runs to 14 residues. The DNA of the CDR3 is TGTGCCAGCAGCGTAGGGACTAGCGGCTACGAGCAGTACTTC. The encoded protein is CASSVGTSGYEQYF.

There are many counts of this clonotype. The chain employs TRBV9 and TRBJ1-1; the match to TRBD1 covers 7 bases. The CDR3 covers 14 residues. Unmatched junction bases numbered 7, after V lost 4 bases and J lost 4 bases. The V gene's germline CDR1 is SGDLS and CDR2 YYNGEE. The CDR3 sequence is CASSTHPGGTEAFF. The CDR3 DNA reads TGTGCCAGCAGCACACATCCAGGGGGCACTGAAGCTTTCTTT.

Ten or more counts support this clonotype. The chain combines TRBV9 with TRBJ2-2; 7 bases fit TRBD1. This CDR3 has 14 residues. The germline V gene encodes CDR1 SGDLS and CDR2 YYNGEE. V was clipped by 5 bases and J by 1 base; unmatched bases: 2. The CDR3 DNA follows: TGTGCCAGCAGGAGGGACAGGAACACCGGGGAGCTGTTTTTT. Amino acid sequence: CASRRDRNTGELFF.

This clonotype was recorded many times. The chain recombines TRBV9 with TRBJ2-1; 7 bases are a match to TRBD1. Germline V gives CDR1 SGDLS, CDR2 YYNGEE. The CDR3 extends over 11 amino acids. The J segment lost 10 bases and the V segment lost 3 bases, leaving 1 base of the junction unmatched. Here the CDR3 DNA reads TGTGCCAGCAGCGCGGACAGGGAGCAGTTCTTC. Encoded protein: CASSADREQFF.

This clonotype was recorded many times. V usage is TRBV9 and J usage is TRBJ2-2, with a weak D call TRBD2 (6 bases). Germline assignment: CDR1 SGDLS and CDR2 YYNGEE. V lost 0 bases and J 2 bases, leaving 8 bases between the germline ends. The CDR3 sequence is 15 residues long. The DNA for the CDR3 is TGTGCCAGCAGCGTAGGACTAGAAAACACCGGGGAGCTGTTTTTT. Translation gives CASSVGLENTGELFF.

This clonotype was observed at least ten times. V and J are TRBV25-1 and TRBJ1-5; a possible D gene is TRBD1 (6 bases). Germline loops: CDR1 MGHDK, CDR2 SYGVNS. The V gene lost 4 bases and the J gene lost 0 bases, with 16 bases spanning the gap. The CDR3 has 17 residues. The CDR3 coding sequence is TGTGCCAGCAGTGTTTATCCGGCAGGGGTTAGCAATCAGCCCCAGCATTTT. Translation: CASSVYPAGVSNQPQHF.

This clonotype showed up many times. This chain connects TRBV9 to TRBJ2-2; 9 bases align to TRBD1. Germline V gene lookup returns CDR1 SGDLS and CDR2 YYNGEE. With V trimmed by 3 bases and J by 6 bases, 9 bases remained unmatched. The CDR3 is 16 amino acids. As DNA, the CDR3 is TGTGCCAGCAGCGCCTGGGGACAGGGATATGCCGGGGAGCTGTTTTTT. Its protein product is CASSAWGQGYAGELFF.

This clonotype was counted ten times or more. V is TRBV9 and J is TRBJ2-3; unclear D gene. The CDR3 has 14 amino acids. V dropped 4 bases and J dropped 0 bases, with 9 bases sitting between them. Germline lookup yields CDR1 SGDLS and CDR2 YYNGEE. The CDR3 DNA is TGTGCCAGCAGCCTTGGGCCTAGCACAGATACGCAGTATTTT. Translated, it gives CASSLGPSTDTQYF.

This chain connects TRBV9 to TRBJ2-2; 9 positions match TRBD1. The CDR3 has 16 residues. V lost 2 bases to trimming and J lost 2 bases; unmatched junction nucleotides: 4. CDR1 and CDR2 from the germline V gene are SGDLS and YYNGEE. The CDR3 DNA sequence: TGTGCCAGCAGCGTTAGACAGGGGGGAAACACCGGGGAGCTGTTTTTT. Translating it yields CASSVRQGGNTGELFF.

Comment on this clonotype: This could be a read error, since a much larger clone is one nucleotide away. V usage is TRBV9 and J usage is TRBJ2-7; 7 bases match TRBD1. Germline CDR1 is SGDLS and CDR2 is YYNGEE. The CDR3 is made up of 14 amino acids. CDR3 loop: CAISVDDRVGEQYF. DNA for the CDR3: TGTGCCATCAGCGTAGACGACAGGGTGGGAGAGCAGTACTTC.

This clonotype was recorded many times. This chain uses TRBV9 with TRBJ2-1, with 11 bases that match TRBD2. The junction had 12 bases not matched to a gene; V was cut back by 4 bases and J by 9 bases. Germline CDR1 is SGDLS and CDR2 is YYNGEE. This CDR3 is built from 16 residues. CDR3 amino acids: CASSPRTLAGGGEQFF. The DNA for the CDR3 is TGTGCCAGCAGCCCGAGGACCCTAGCGGGAGGAGGTGAGCAGTTCTTC.

The sample holds many counts of this clonotype. V usage is TRBV5-1 and J usage is TRBJ2-7; TRBD1 or TRBD2 may be the D gene (5 bases each). There are 16 residues in the CDR3. Germline CDR1 SGHRS, CDR2 YFSETQ. This CDR3 is CPRPIQGGLSSYEQYF. CDR3 in DNA: TGCCCCCGACCCATCCAGGGCGGACTTAGCTCCTACGAGCAGTACTTC.

This clonotype showed up many times. This chain joins TRBV9 and TRBJ2-1, with 9 bases that match TRBD2. CDR3 length: 15 amino acids. The germline V gene has CDR1 SGDLS and CDR2 YYNGEE. V dropped 4 bases and J dropped 2; count of bases not matched to a gene: 4. CDR3 sequence (DNA): TGTGCCAGCAGCATAGCGGGAGTAACCTACAATGAGCAGTTCTTC. It codes for CASSIAGVTYNEQFF. The full variable domain, completed using reference TRBV9 and TRBJ2-1, is DSGVTQTPKHLITATGQRVTLRCSPRSGDLSVYWYQQSLDQGLQFLIQYYNGEERAKGNILERFSAQQFPDLHSELNLSSLELGDSALYFCASSIAGVTYNEQFFGPGTRLTVL.

The genes are TRBV9 and TRBJ2-3; 8 nucleotides line up with TRBD2. This CDR3 comprises 14 residues. Trimming took 4 bases from V and 6 from J; bases not matched to a gene: 7. The germline V gene encodes CDR1 SGDLS and CDR2 YYNGEE. Here the CDR3 reads CASSPGTSADTQYF. The CDR3 nucleotides are TGTGCCAGCAGCCCCGGGACTAGTGCGGATACGCAGTATTTT.

This clonotype was observed at least ten times. The chain combines TRBV9 with TRBJ1-2, with 8 bases identical to TRBD1. Germline CDR1 SGDLS, CDR2 YYNGEE. There are 15 residues in the CDR3. The J segment lost 4 bases and the V segment lost 3 bases, leaving 8 bases of the junction unmatched. The CDR3 is CASSARQGQGYGYTF. The CDR3, as DNA: TGTGCCAGCAGCGCCCGACAGGGGCAGGGCTATGGCTACACCTTC.

This clonotype was counted many times. CDR3 in amino acids: CASSVAPGQGAGEQYF. The CDR3 DNA reads as TGTGCCAGCAGCGTAGCACCGGGACAGGGGGCGGGCGAGCAGTACTTC. The chain joins TRBV9 to TRBJ2-7; 12 bases line up with TRBD1. The V and J ends lost 0 bases and 6 bases, in that order; junction bases with no gene match: 7. From germline, CDR1 is SGDLS and CDR2 YYNGEE. The CDR3 covers 16 residues.

This clonotype was recorded a few times. The rearrangement links TRBV9 to TRBJ2-2; 8 bases map to TRBD1. Germline V lookup: CDR1 SGDLS, CDR2 YYNGEE. The CDR3 has 16 amino acids. The J segment lost 4 bases and the V segment lost 4 bases, leaving 9 bases of the junction unmatched. CDR3 sequence: CASSTTTGAGTGELFF. CDR3 bases: TGTGCCAGCAGCACAACGACAGGGGCGGGCACCGGGGAGCTGTTTTTT. The full variable domain, completed using reference TRBV9 and TRBJ2-2, is DSGVTQTPKHLITATGQRVTLRCSPRSGDLSVYWYQQSLDQGLQFLIQYYNGEERAKGNILERFSAQQFPDLHSELNLSSLELGDSALYFCASSTTTGAGTGELFFGEGSRLTVL.

This clonotype rates as medium-sized. The chain couples TRBV9 to TRBJ2-5; tentatively, D is TRBD2 (5 bases). The CDR3 has 13 residues. The V gene lost 3 bases and the J gene lost 1 base, with 7 bases spanning the gap. Germline lookup yields CDR1 SGDLS and CDR2 YYNGEE. CDR3 in DNA: TGTGCCAGCAGCGGAGGGTTCCAAGAGACCCAGTACTTC. It specifies CASSGGFQETQYF.

This clonotype was counted many times. The V gene is TRBV9, the J gene TRBJ2-1; possible D gene TRBD2, 5 bases. The germline V gene has CDR1 SGDLS and CDR2 YYNGEE. V was cut by 4 bases and J by 7 bases, with 21 bases left in between. The CDR3 contains 16 residues. In DNA form, the CDR3 reads TGTGCCAGCAGCCCCGGACTCCCACGTTCGGTAAATGAGCAGTTCTTC. Protein product: CASSPGLPRSVNEQFF.

This clonotype was detected ten times or more. The V call is TRBV9, the J call TRBJ1-2; TRBD1 aligns across 7 bases. The CDR3 has 17 amino acids. V was clipped by 0 bases and J by 7 bases; unmatched bases: 15. Germline CDR1 reads SGDLS; CDR2 reads YYNGEE. Here the CDR3 DNA reads TGTGCCAGCAGCGTAGATGAAGGACACAGGGGATTTTCTGGCTACACCTTC. As protein: CASSVDEGHRGFSGYTF. The full variable domain, its missing parts supplied by reference TRBV9 and TRBJ1-2, is DSGVTQTPKHLITATGQRVTLRCSPRSGDLSVYWYQQSLDQGLQFLIQYYNGEERAKGNILERFSAQQFPDLHSELNLSSLELGDSALYFCASSVDEGHRGFSGYTFGSGTRLTVV.

This clonotype was seen ten or more times. The genes are TRBV9 and TRBJ1-1; no firm D call. CDR3 length equals 14 residues. Germline CDR1 is SGDLS and CDR2 is YYNGEE. V was trimmed by 1 base and J by 0 bases, leaving 7 bases between them. The CDR3 region has the DNA TGTGCCAGCAGCGTATCTCAGGTGAACACTGAAGCTTTCTTT. This encodes CASSVSQVNTEAFF.

This clonotype was observed many times. The rearrangement joins TRBV9 to TRBJ2-1; D call uncertain. Per germline, CDR1 SGDLS and CDR2 YYNGEE. Trimming left V 3 bases short and J 6 bases short, with 7 bases between. CDR3 length: 12 amino acids. CDR3: CASSGPPNEQFF. In DNA, the CDR3 is TGTGCCAGCAGCGGCCCCCCCAATGAGCAGTTCTTC.

The chain joins TRBV9 to TRBJ2-5; no reliable D call. Between the trimmed V and J ends, which lost 0 bases and 3 bases, there was a span of 6 bases. Per germline, CDR1 SGDLS and CDR2 YYNGEE. This CDR3 spans 13 amino acids. For the CDR3, the DNA is TGTGCCAGCAGCGTAGGCGAAAAAGAGACCCAGTACTTC. The encoded protein is CASSVGEKETQYF.

There are many counts of this clonotype. The chain is built from TRBV9 and TRBJ2-2, with 9 positions matching TRBD1. CDR1 SGDLS and CDR2 YYNGEE come from the germline V gene. The CDR3 spans 14 residues. V lost 4 bases to trimming and J lost 8 bases; unmatched junction nucleotides: 6. The CDR3 loop reads CASSTWTGEGELFF. CDR3 bases: TGTGCCAGCAGCACGTGGACAGGGGAAGGGGAGCTGTTTTTT.

This clonotype has a count of ten or more. V is TRBV9 and J is TRBJ1-5; 11 nucleotides align to TRBD1. Germline V CDR1 and CDR2: SGDLS, YYNGEE. V lost 4 bases to trimming and J lost 13 bases; unmatched junction nucleotides: 7. The CDR3 totals 13 residues. The CDR3 DNA reads as TGTGCCAGCAGCTTGGACAGGGGGCCTCCTCAGCATTTT. Translated: CASSLDRGPPQHF.

V and J are TRBV9 and TRBJ2-1; 8 bases are a match to TRBD2. The CDR3 covers 15 residues. V shed 5 bases, J shed 5 bases, and the junction held 9 bases outside the gene matches. The V gene's germline CDR1 is SGDLS and CDR2 YYNGEE. CDR3 nucleotides: TGTGCCAGCAGAAGTGAGGCGGGAGGTCACAATGAGCAGTTCTTC. It specifies CASRSEAGGHNEQFF.

In this sample, this clonotype turned up many times. The V gene is TRBV9, the J gene TRBJ2-3; no reliable D call. In germline, CDR1 is SGDLS, CDR2 YYNGEE. With 0 bases removed from V and 4 bases from J, the gap between germline ends came to 15 bases. This CDR3 is built from 16 residues. The CDR3 sequence is CASSVEGGILADTQYF. In DNA form, the CDR3 reads TGTGCCAGCAGCGTAGAGGGCGGTATCCTGGCAGATACGCAGTATTTT.

There are many counts of this clonotype. The chain has TRBV9 and TRBJ2-3, with D possibly being TRBD1 (6 bases). Trimming removed 3 bases from V and 0 bases from J, with 11 bases in between. The CDR3 is 15 amino acids. The germline V gene encodes CDR1 SGDLS and CDR2 YYNGEE. CDR3 in DNA: TGTGCCAGCAGCGCGGGACAAATTAGCACAGATACGCAGTATTTT. It yields the protein CASSAGQISTDTQYF.

This clonotype was counted a few times. The chain carries TRBV9 and TRBJ2-3; D is perhaps TRBD2 (6 bases). The CDR3 is made up of 15 amino acids. Between the trimmed V and J ends, which lost 4 bases and 2 bases, there was a span of 14 bases. Germline CDR1 SGDLS, CDR2 YYNGEE. The chain's CDR3 is CASSPRGTFTDTQYF. CDR3 nucleotide sequence: TGTGCCAGCAGCCCTCGCGGGACTTTCACAGATACGCAGTATTTT.

This clonotype was found many times. The chain joins TRBV9 to TRBJ2-3; tentative D call: TRBD2 (5 bases). The ends were cut back, 6 bases at V and 1 base at J, with 9 bases in the middle. The CDR3 is 13 amino acids. CDR1 is SGDLS and CDR2 is YYNGEE in the germline V gene. CDR3 loop: CASMSGGTDTQYF. The DNA of the CDR3 is TGTGCCAGCATGAGCGGAGGCACAGATACGCAGTATTTT. Based on the CDR3 plus reference TRBV9 and TRBJ2-3, the full variable domain is DSGVTQTPKHLITATGQRVTLRCSPRSGDLSVYWYQQSLDQGLQFLIQYYNGEERAKGNILERFSAQQFPDLHSELNLSSLELGDSALYFCASMSGGTDTQYFGPGTRLTVL.